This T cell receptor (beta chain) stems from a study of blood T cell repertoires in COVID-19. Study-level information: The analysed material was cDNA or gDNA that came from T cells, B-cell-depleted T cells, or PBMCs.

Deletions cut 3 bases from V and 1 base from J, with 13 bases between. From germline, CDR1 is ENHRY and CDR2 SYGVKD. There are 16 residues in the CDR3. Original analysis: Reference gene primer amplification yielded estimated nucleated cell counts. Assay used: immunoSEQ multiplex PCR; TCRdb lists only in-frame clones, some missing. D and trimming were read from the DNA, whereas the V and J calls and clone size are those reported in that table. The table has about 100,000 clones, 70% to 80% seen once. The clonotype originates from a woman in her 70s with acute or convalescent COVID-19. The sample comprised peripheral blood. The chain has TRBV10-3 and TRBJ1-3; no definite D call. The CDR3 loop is CAISEAGISSGNTIYF. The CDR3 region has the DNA TGTGCCATCAGTGAAGCCGGGATCTCGTCTGGAAACACCATATATTTT.